The source of this T cell receptor beta chain is a study of beta chain features in type 1 diabetes. Points from the study as a whole: All four CD4+ subsets of Type 1 diabetes patients contained TCRB CDR3s that were moderately but significantly shorter.

Comment on this clone: Antigen: not known.

The whole isolated RNA underwent reverse transcription, so sequencing captured expressed TCRB transcripts. Data came from immunoSEQ multiplex PCR; TCRdb stores just in-frame clones and leaves some out. The data hold roughly 150,000 clones, with approximately 9.1% observed a single time. Sequencing was done on a sample of central memory CD4+ T cells from blood. This TCR came from a woman under 40 with type 1 diabetes.

CDR3: CASSVSASSTDTQYF. The CDR3 DNA reads as TGTGCCAGCAGCGTATCGGCTAGTAGCACAGATACGCAGTATTTT. The V call is TRBV9, the J call TRBJ2-3; D is ambiguous. Germline V gene lookup returns CDR1 SGDLS and CDR2 YYNGEE. V was cut by 1 base and J by 0 bases, with 9 bases left in between. The CDR3 contains 15 residues.